This T cell receptor beta chain was retrieved from a study of shared clonotypes between healthy human individuals. All participating donors were Caucasian adults from Nashville, Tennessee. Data came from immunoSEQ multiplex PCR; TCRdb stores just in-frame clones and leaves some out. This sample has around 2.5 million clones, with approximately 94% found just once. This TCR derives from a man between 18 and 35 years old in good health. Some clones in this sample may be carry-over from other donors' samples. The sequenced material came from naive CD4+ T cells from PBMCs. The sample's subset: CD45RA+ positively selected.

The CDR3 sequence is CASSLIGGSGSKDYNEQFF. The CDR3 nucleotides are TGCGCCAGCAGCTTGATAGGAGGGAGCGGGAGTAAAGATTACAATGAGCAGTTCTTC. The V call is TRBV5-1, the J call TRBJ2-1, with 8 bases lining up with TRBD2. With V trimmed by 1 base and J by 4 bases, 16 bases remained unmatched. Germline-derived CDR1 and CDR2 are SGHRS and YFSETQ. This CDR3 region has 19 residues.